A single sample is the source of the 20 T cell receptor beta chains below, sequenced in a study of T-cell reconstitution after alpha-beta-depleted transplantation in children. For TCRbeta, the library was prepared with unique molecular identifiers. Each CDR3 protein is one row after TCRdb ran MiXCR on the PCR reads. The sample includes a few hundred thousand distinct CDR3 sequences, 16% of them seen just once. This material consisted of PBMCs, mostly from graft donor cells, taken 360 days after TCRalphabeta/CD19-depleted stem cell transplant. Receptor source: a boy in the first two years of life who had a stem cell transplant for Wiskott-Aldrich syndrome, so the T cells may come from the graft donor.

CDR3 nucleotides: TGTGCCAGCAGTTTAATGGAGGAAGAGACCCAGTACTTC. Protein sequence: CASSLMEEETQYF. The V and J genes are TRBV12-3 or TRBV12-4 and TRBJ2-5; D perhaps matches TRBD2 (5 bases). V was cut by 2 bases and J by 3 bases, with 7 bases left in between. The CDR3 contains 13 residues.

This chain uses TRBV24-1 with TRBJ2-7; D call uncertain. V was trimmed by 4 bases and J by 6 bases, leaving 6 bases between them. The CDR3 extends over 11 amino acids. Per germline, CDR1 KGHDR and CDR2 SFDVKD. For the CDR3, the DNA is TGTGCCACCAGTGAGGCTAGCGAGCAGTACTTC. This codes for CATSEASEQYF.

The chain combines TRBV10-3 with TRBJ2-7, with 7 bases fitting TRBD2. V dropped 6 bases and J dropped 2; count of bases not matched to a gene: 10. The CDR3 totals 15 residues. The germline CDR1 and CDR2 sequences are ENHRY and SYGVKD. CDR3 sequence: CAISPGLDNAYEQYF. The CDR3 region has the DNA TGTGCCATCAGCCCCGGACTAGATAATGCCTACGAGCAGTACTTC.

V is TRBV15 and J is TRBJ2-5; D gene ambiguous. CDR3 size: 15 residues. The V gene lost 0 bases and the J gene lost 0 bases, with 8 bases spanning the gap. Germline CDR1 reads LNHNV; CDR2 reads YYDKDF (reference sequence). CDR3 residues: CATSREFGDQETQYF. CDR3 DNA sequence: TGTGCCACCAGCAGAGAGTTCGGAGACCAAGAGACCCAGTACTTC.

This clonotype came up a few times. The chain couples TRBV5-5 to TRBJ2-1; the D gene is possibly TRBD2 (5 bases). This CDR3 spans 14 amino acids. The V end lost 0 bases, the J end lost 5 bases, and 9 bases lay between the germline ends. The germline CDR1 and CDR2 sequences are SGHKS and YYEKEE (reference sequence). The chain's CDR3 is CASSLASRNNEQFF. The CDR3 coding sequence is TGTGCCAGCAGCTTGGCTAGCCGCAACAATGAGCAGTTCTTC.

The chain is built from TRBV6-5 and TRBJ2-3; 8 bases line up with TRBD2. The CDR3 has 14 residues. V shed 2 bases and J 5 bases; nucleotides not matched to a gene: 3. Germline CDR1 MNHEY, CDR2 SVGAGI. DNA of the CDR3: TGTGCCAGCAGTTACCGGCGGGGGGAAGATACGCAGTATTTT. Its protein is CASSYRRGEDTQYF.

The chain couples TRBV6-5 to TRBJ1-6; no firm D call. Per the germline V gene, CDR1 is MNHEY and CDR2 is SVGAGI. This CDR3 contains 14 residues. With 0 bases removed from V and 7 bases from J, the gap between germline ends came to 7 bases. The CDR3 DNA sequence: TGTGCCAGCAGTTACTCCTTGGGGAATTCACCCCTCCACTTT. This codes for CASSYSLGNSPLHF.

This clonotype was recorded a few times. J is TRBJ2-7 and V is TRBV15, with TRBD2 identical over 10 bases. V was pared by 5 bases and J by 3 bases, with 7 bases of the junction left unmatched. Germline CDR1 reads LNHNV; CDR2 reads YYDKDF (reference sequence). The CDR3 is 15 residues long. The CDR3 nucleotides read TGTGCCACCAGCGCTCCGGCTAGCGGGAGCTACGAGCAGTACTTC. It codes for CATSAPASGSYEQYF.

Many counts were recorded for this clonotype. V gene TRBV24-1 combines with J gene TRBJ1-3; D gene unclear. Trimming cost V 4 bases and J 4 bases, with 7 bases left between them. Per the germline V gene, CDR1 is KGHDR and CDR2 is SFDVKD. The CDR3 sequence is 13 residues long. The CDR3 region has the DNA TGTGCCACCAGTGACCCAAACGGAAACACCATATATTTT. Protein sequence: CATSDPNGNTIYF.

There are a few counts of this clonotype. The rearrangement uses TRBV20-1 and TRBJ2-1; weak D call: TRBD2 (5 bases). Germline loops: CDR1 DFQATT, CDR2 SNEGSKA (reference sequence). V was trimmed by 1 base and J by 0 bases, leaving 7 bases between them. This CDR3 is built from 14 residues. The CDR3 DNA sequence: TGCAGTGCTAGAGTCGGGGTCTCCTACAATGAGCAGTTCTTC. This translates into CSARVGVSYNEQFF.

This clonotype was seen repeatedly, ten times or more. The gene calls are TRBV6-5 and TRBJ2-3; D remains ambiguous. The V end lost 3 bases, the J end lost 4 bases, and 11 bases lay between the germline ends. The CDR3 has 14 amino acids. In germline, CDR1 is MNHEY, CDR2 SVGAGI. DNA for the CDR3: TGTGCCAGCAGTTATGACCCGATCGCAGATACGCAGTATTTT. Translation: CASSYDPIADTQYF.

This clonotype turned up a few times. This chain's CDR3 is CASSLKRLRSDTDTQYF. The DNA of the CDR3 is TGTGCCAGCAGTTTAAAACGTTTGCGGAGCGACACAGATACGCAGTATTTT. V and J are TRBV12-3 or TRBV12-4 and TRBJ2-3; D gene ambiguous. The V and J ends lost 2 bases and 2 bases respectively, with 17 bases between them. CDR3 length: 17 residues.

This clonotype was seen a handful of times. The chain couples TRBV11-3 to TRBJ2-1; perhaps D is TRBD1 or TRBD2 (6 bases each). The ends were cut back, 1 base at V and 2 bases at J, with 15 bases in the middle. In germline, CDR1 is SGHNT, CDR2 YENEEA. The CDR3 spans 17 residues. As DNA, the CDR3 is TGTGCCAGCAGCTTAGTAGGGTGGGGGGACACCTACAATGAGCAGTTCTTC. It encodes CASSLVGWGDTYNEQFF.

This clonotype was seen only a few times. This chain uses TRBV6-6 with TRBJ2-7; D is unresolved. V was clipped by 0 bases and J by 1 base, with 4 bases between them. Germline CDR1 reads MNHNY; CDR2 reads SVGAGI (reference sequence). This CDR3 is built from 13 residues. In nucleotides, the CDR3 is TGTGCCAGCAGTTACTCCTGGTCCTACGAGCAGTACTTC. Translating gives CASSYSWSYEQYF.

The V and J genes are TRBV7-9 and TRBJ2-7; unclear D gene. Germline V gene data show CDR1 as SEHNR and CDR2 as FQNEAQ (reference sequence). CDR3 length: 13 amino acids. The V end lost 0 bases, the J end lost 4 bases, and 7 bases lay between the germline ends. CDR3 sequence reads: CASSLATRYEQYF. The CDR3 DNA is TGTGCCAGCAGCTTAGCGACGAGATACGAGCAGTACTTC.

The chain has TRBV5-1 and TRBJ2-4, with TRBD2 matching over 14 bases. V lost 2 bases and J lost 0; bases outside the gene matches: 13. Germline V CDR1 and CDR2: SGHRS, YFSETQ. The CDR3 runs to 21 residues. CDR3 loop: CASSFVGSGTSGRGAKNIQYF. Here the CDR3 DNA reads TGCGCCAGCAGCTTTGTAGGTAGTGGGACTAGCGGGAGAGGAGCCAAAAACATTCAGTACTTC.

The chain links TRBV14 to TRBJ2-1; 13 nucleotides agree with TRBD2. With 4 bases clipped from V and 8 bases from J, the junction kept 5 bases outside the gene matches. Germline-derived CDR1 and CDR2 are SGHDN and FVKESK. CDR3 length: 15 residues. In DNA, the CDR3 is TGTGCCAGCAGCCGGGGACTAGCGGGAAAACATGAGCAGTTCTTC. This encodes CASSRGLAGKHEQFF.

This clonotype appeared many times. The CDR3 region has the DNA TGTGCCAGCAGCAGGGGGCCATCCTACGAGCAGTACTTC. Its protein product is CASSRGPSYEQYF. V gene TRBV7-6 combines with J gene TRBJ2-7; 7 bases fit TRBD1. After removal of 5 bases from V and 1 base from J, the junction contained 2 bases not matched to a gene. The CDR3 totals 13 residues. CDR1 is SGHVS and CDR2 is FNYEAQ in the germline V gene. The whole variable domain, remainder taken from reference TRBV7-6 and TRBJ2-7, is GAGVSQSPRYKVTKRGQDVALRCDPISGHVSLYWYRQALGQGPEFLTYFNYEAQQDKSGLPNDRFSAERPEGSISTLTIQRTEQRDSAMYRCASSRGPSYEQYFGPGTRLTVT.

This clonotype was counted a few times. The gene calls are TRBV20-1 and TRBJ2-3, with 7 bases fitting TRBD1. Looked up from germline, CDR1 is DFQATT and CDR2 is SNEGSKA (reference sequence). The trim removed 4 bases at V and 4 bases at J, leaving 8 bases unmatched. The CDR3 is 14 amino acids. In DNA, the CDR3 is TGCAGTGCTAAGACAGGGTTTGGGGCAGATACGCAGTATTTT. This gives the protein CSAKTGFGADTQYF.

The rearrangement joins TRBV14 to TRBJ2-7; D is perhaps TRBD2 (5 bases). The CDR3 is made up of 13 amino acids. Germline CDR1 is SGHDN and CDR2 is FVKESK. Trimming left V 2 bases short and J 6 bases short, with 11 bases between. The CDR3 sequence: CASSQTGKREQYF. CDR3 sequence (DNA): TGTGCCAGCAGCCAAACGGGAAAACGCGAGCAGTACTTC.